This T cell receptor beta chain stems from a study of response to subunit inactivated influenza vaccine. Points on this clonotype: Its target is unknown.

Study-wide results and limits: The authors suggested that few new T cells are recruited per seasonal influenza vaccination.

TCRdb re-analysed the RT-PCR reads in MiXCR, keeping a single row per CDR3 protein. The sample includes about 650,000 distinct CDR3 sequences, around 16% of them seen just once. This CDR3 is 16 amino acids long. Looked up from germline, CDR1 is MDHEN and CDR2 is SYDVKM. The V and J ends lost 6 bases and 4 bases, in that order; junction bases with no gene match: 11. The origin of this receptor is a man aged 50-60 years who received an inactivated influenza vaccine. The chain has TRBV28 and TRBJ2-7; TRBD1 agrees at 11 bases. The input for sequencing was PBMCs from blood, taken about 12 days after vaccination. CDR3 sequence (DNA): TGTGCCAGCAGCTTCCCATCGGGGACAGGGGGTTACGAGCAGTACTTC. Encoded protein: CASSFPSGTGGYEQYF. Full variable domain (remainder filled in from reference TRBV28 and TRBJ2-7): DVKVTQSSRYLVKRTGEKVFLECVQDMDHENMFWYRQDPGLGLRLIYFSYDVKMKEKGDIPEGYSVSREKKERFSLILESASTNQTSMYLCASSFPSGTGGYEQYFGPGTRLTVT.